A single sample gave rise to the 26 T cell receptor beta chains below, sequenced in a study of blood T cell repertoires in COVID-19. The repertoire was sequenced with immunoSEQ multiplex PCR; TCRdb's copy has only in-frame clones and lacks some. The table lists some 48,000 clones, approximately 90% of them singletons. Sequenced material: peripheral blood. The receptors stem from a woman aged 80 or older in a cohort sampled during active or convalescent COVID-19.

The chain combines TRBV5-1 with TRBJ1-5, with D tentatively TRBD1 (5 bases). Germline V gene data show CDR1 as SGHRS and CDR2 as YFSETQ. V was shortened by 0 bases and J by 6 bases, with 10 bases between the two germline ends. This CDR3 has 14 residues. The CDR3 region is CASSLGQWGQPQHF. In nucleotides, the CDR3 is TGCGCCAGCAGCTTGGGACAGTGGGGTCAGCCCCAGCATTTT.

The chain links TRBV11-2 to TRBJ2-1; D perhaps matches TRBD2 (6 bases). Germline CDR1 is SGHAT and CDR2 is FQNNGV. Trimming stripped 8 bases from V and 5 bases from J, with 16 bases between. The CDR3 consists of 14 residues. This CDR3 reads CASQLGLVNNEQFF. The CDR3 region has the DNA TGTGCCAGCCAACTGGGACTGGTCAACAATGAGCAGTTCTTC. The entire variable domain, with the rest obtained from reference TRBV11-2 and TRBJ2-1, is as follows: EAGVAQSPRYKIIEKRQSVAFWCNPISGHATLYWYQQILGQGPKLLIQFQNNGVVDDSQLPKDRFSAERLKGVDSTLKIQPAKLEDSAVYLCASQLGLVNNEQFFGPGTRLTVL.

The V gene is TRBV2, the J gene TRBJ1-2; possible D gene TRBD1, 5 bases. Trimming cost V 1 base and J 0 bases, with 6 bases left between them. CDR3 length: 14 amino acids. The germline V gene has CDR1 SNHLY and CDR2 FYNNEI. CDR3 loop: CASSEGTPNYGYTF. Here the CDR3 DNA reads TGTGCCAGCAGTGAAGGGACACCTAACTATGGCTACACCTTC.

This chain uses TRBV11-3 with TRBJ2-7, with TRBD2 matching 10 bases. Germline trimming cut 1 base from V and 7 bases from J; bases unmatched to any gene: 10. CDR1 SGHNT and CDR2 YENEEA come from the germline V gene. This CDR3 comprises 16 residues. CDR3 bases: TGTGCCAGCAGCTTAGTCGCGGCTAGCGGGAGTGGGGAGCAGTACTTC. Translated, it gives CASSLVAASGSGEQYF.

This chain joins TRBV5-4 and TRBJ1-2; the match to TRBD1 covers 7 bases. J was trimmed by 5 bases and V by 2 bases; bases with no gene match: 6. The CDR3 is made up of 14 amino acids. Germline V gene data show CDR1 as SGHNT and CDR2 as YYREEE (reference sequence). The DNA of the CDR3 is TGTGCCAGCAGCTTTACAGGGACAGCTTATGGCTACACCTTC. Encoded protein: CASSFTGTAYGYTF. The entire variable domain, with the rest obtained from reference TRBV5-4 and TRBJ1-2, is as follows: ETGVTQSPTHLIKTRGQQVTLRCSSQSGHNTVSWYQQALGQGPQFIFQYYREEENGRGNFPPRFSGLQFPNYSSELNVNALELDDSALYLCASSFTGTAYGYTFGSGTRLTVV.

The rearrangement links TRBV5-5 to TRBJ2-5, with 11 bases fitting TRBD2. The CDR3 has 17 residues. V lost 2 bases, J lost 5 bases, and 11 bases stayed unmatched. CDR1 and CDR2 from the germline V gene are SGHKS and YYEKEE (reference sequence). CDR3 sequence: CASSLARLAGGAETQYF. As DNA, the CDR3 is TGTGCCAGCAGCTTAGCCCGGCTAGCGGGAGGAGCGGAGACCCAGTACTTC.

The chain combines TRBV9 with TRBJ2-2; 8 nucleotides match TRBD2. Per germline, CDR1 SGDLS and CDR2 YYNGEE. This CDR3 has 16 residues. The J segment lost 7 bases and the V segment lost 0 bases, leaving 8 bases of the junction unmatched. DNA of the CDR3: TGTGCCAGCAGCGTAGACCTGGCGGGAGGCCTCGGGGAGCTGTTTTTT. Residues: CASSVDLAGGLGELFF.

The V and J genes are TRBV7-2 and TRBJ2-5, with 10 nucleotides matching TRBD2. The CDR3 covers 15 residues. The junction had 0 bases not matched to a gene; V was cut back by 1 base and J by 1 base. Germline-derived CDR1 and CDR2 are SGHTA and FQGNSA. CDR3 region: CASSLVAGGQETQYF. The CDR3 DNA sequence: TGTGCCAGCAGCTTAGTAGCGGGGGGCCAAGAGACCCAGTACTTC.

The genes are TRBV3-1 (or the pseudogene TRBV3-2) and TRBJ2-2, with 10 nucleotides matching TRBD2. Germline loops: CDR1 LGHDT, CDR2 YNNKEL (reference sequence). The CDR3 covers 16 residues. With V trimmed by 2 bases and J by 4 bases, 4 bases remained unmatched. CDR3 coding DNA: TGTGCCAGCAGCCAATATAGCGGGAGGACCACCGGGGAGCTGTTTTTT. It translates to CASSQYSGRTTGELFF.

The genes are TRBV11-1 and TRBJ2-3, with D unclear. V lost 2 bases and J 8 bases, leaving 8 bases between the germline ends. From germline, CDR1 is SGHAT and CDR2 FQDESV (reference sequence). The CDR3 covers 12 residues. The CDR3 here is CASSLSSGTQYF. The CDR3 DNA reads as TGTGCCAGCAGCTTAAGTTCCGGTACGCAGTATTTT.

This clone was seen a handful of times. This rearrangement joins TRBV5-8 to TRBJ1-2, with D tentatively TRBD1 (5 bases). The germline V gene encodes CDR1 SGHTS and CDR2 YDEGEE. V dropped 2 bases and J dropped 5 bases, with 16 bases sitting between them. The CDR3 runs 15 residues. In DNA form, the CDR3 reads TGTGCCAGCAGCTTCAATTTCGGGGGGATATATGGCTACACCTTC. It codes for CASSFNFGGIYGYTF.

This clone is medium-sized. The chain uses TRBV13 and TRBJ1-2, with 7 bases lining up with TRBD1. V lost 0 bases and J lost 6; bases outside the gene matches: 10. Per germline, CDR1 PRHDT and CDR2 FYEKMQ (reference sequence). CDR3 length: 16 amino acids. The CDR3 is CASSLGQVRQGNGYTF. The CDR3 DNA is TGTGCCAGCAGCTTAGGACAAGTTCGACAGGGAAATGGCTACACCTTC.

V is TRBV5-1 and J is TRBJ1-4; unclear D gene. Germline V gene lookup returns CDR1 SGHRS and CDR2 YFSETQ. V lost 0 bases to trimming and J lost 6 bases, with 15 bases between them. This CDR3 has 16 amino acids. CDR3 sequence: CASSLALAGPDEKLFF. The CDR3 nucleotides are TGCGCCAGCAGCTTGGCCTTGGCAGGCCCGGATGAAAAACTGTTTTTT.

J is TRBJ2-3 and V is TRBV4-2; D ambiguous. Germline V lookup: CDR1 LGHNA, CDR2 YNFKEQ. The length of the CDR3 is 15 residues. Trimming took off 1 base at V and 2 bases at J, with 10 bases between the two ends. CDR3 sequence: CASSQVDSDTDTQYF. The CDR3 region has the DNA TGTGCCAGCAGCCAAGTTGACTCGGACACAGATACGCAGTATTTT.

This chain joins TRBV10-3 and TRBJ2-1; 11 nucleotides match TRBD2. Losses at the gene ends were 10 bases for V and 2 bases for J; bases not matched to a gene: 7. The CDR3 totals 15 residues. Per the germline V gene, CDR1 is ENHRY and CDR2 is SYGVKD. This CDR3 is CATGGTSGTYNEQFF. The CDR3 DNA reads TGTGCCACCGGTGGGACTAGCGGCACCTACAATGAGCAGTTCTTC.

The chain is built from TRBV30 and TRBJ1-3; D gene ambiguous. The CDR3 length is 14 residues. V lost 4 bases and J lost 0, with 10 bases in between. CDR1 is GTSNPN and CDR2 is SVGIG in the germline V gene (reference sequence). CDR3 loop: CAWTTVRSGNTIYF. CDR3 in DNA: TGTGCCTGGACCACAGTGCGCTCTGGAAACACCATATATTTT.

Here the CDR3 DNA reads TGTGCCAGCAAGTCGGGACAGGGGGTTAAGTCCTATAATTCACCCCTCCACTTT. Residues: CASKSGQGVKSYNSPLHF. The chain employs TRBV2 and TRBJ1-6; 11 bases are a match to TRBD1. Germline V lookup: CDR1 SNHLY, CDR2 FYNNEI. The ends lost 7 bases at V and 1 base at J; junction bases unmatched: 9. The CDR3 is made up of 18 amino acids.

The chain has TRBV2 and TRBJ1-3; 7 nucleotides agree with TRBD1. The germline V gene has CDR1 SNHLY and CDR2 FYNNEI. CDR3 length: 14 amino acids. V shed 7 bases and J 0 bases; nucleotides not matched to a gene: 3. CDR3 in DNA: TGTGCCAGCACTACAGGGGCCTCTGGAAACACCATATATTTT. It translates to CASTTGASGNTIYF.

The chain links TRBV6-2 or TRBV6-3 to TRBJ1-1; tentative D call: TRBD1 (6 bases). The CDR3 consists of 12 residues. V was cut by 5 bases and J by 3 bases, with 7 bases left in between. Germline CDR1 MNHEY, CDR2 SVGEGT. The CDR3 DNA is TGTGCCAGCAGTCGACAGGACACTGAAGCTTTCTTT. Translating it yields CASSRQDTEAFF.

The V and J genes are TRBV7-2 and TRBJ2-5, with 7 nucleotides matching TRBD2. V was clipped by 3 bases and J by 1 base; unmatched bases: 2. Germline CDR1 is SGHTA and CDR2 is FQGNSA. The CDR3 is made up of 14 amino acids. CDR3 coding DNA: TGTGCCAGCAGCTTGGGGGGGACCCAAGAGACCCAGTACTTC. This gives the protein CASSLGGTQETQYF.

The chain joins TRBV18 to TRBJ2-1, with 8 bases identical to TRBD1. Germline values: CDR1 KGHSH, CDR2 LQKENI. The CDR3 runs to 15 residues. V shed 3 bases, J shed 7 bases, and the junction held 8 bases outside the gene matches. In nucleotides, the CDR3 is TGTGCCAGCTCACCGTCCGGGACAGGTCGTAATGAGCAGTTCTTC. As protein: CASSPSGTGRNEQFF.

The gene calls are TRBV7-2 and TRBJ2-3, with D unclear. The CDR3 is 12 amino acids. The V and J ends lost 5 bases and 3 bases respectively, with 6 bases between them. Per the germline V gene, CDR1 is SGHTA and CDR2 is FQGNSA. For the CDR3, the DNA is TGTGCCAGCAGCGTCCGTACAGATACGCAGTATTTT. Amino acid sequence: CASSVRTDTQYF.

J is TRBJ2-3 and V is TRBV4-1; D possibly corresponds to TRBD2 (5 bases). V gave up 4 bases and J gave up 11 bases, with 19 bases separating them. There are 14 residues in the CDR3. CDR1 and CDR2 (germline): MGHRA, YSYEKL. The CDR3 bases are TGCGCCAGCAGCCCATACCCGACTGTGGAGGAGCAGTATTTT. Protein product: CASSPYPTVEEQYF.

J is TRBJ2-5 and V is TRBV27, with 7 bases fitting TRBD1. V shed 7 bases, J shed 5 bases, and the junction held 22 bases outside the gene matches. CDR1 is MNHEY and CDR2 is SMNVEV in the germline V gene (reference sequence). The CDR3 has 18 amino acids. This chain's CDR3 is CASTFPPDGTEKGETQYF. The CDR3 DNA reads TGTGCCAGCACTTTTCCCCCGGACGGGACAGAGAAGGGGGAGACCCAGTACTTC.

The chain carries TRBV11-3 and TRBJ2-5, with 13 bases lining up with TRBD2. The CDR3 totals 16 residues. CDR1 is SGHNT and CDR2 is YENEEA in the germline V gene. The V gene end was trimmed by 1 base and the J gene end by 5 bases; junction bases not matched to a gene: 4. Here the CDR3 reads CASSLGTSGRRETQYF. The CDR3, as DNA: TGTGCCAGCAGCTTAGGGACTAGCGGGAGACGTGAGACCCAGTACTTC. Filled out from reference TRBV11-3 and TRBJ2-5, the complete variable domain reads EAGVVQSPRYKIIEKKQPVAFWCNPISGHNTLYWYLQNLGQGPELLIRYENEEAVDDSQLPKDRFSAERLKGVDSTLKIQPAELGDSAVYLCASSLGTSGRRETQYFGPGTRLLVL.

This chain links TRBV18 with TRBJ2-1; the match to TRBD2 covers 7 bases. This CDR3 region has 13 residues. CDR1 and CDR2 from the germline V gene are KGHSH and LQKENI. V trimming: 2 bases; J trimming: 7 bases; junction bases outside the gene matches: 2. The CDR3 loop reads CASSPVGGNEQFF. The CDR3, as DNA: TGTGCCAGCTCACCAGTGGGAGGGAATGAGCAGTTCTTC.